These 17 T cell receptor beta chains originate from one sample sequenced in a study of CD8+ T cells in alopecia areata (dated 2018 in TCRdb). This specimen's time point label, per the study, means: baseline before oral tofacitinib. The library was built by means of the immunoSEQ multiplex PCR assay. RNA was extracted from all samples and reverse transcribed into cDNA as template for TCR sequencing. Imported from immuneACCESS, the table was reduced by TCRdb to in-frame sequences with V and J called. These copies leave out some clones; in studies compared against another copy, an unresolved V gene accounts for under half, and the cause of the remainder is not known. The sample table lists approximately 150,000 clones, about nine tenths of them with a count of one. The ten largest make up over 12% of the sample. The sequencing used CD8+ T cells sorted from blood, collected at week 0. All receptors derive from a human donor with alopecia areata.

The chain recombines TRBV6-1 with TRBJ2-1; D may be TRBD1 (6 bases). The germline V gene has CDR1 MNHNS and CDR2 SASEGT. Between the trimmed V and J ends, which lost 4 bases and 2 bases, there was a span of 6 bases. This CDR3 spans 13 amino acids. The CDR3 nucleotides are TGTGCCAGCAGTGGGACAGCCTACAATGAGCAGTTCTTC. It specifies CASSGTAYNEQFF.

The chain is built from TRBV7-6 and TRBJ2-5; D unclear. There are 16 residues in the CDR3. The germline V gene encodes CDR1 SGHVS and CDR2 FNYEAQ. Trimming removed 1 base from V and 5 bases from J, with 17 bases in between. CDR3 in DNA: TGTGCCAGCAGCTTAGGATCGTCAATGGATGGGGAGACCCAGTACTTC. Its protein product is CASSLGSSMDGETQYF.

The chain is built from TRBV14 and TRBJ1-2; 9 nucleotides align to TRBD1. V trimming: 4 bases; J trimming: 5 bases; junction bases outside the gene matches: 5. The germline gives CDR1 SGHDN, CDR2 FVKESK. This CDR3 is 14 amino acids long. In DNA, the CDR3 is TGTGCCAGCAGCCCACCCGGACAGGGGTATGGCTACACCTTC. Translating it yields CASSPPGQGYGYTF.

The J gene is TRBJ2-7, the V gene TRBV29-1; D is possibly TRBD2 (6 bases). CDR3 length equals 13 residues. Germline lookup yields CDR1 SQVTM and CDR2 ANQGSEA. Trimming took 4 bases from V and 3 from J, leaving 13 bases between them. For the CDR3, the DNA is TGCAGCGTTGGATGGGGGGAAGGCTACGAGCAGTACTTC. It codes for CSVGWGEGYEQYF.

V gene TRBV25-1 combines with J gene TRBJ2-1, with a possible D match to TRBD1 (6 bases). Germline assignment: CDR1 MGHDK and CDR2 SYGVNS. The V end was cut by 9 bases, the J end by 0 bases, with 15 bases between. The CDR3 is made up of 15 amino acids. Written as DNA, the CDR3 is TGTGCCAGAATCAGGGGATTCGGCTCCTACAATGAGCAGTTCTTC. Its translation: CARIRGFGSYNEQFF. The whole variable domain, filled in from reference TRBV25-1 and TRBJ2-1, reads EADIYQTPRYLVIGTGKKITLECSQTMGHDKMYWYQQDPGMELHLIHYSYGVNSTEKGDLSSESTVSRIRTEHFPLTLESARPSHTSQYLCARIRGFGSYNEQFFGPGTRLTVL.

V usage is TRBV27 and J usage is TRBJ2-2, with a tentative D call TRBD1 (7 bases). The CDR3 has 17 amino acids. Trimming stripped 5 bases from V and 4 bases from J, with 20 bases between. CDR1 and CDR2 from the germline V gene are MNHEY and SMNVEV (reference sequence). This CDR3 reads CASSLTAGTASTGELFF. CDR3 sequence (DNA): TGTGCCAGCAGTCTTACCGCGGGGACAGCCTCCACCGGGGAGCTGTTTTTT.

The chain carries TRBV30 and TRBJ2-1; 9 bases fit TRBD2. The CDR3 covers 17 residues. V gave up 8 bases and J gave up 0 bases; unmatched junction bases: 14. Germline assignment: CDR1 GTSNPN and CDR2 SVGIG (reference sequence). CDR3 nucleotide sequence: TGTGCCGCCTCCCTGCTCACTAGCGGGCCCTCCTACAATGAGCAGTTCTTC. Amino acid sequence: CAASLLTSGPSYNEQFF.

The chain is built from TRBV5-1 and TRBJ2-2; 7 positions match TRBD2. Germline lookup yields CDR1 SGHRS and CDR2 YFSETQ. The CDR3 length is 16 residues. V gave up 0 bases and J gave up 4 bases; unmatched junction bases: 6. The CDR3 sequence: CASSLEALASTGELFF. For the CDR3, the DNA is TGCGCCAGCAGCTTGGAGGCACTAGCGAGCACCGGGGAGCTGTTTTTT.

The rearrangement joins TRBV2 to TRBJ2-7; the D gene could be TRBD1 or TRBD2 (6 bases each). Germline V gene sequence: CDR1 SNHLY, CDR2 FYNNEI. The CDR3 has 12 residues. V lost 10 bases and J lost 3, with 13 bases in between. CDR3 sequence: CATLGGIYEQYF. Written as DNA, the CDR3 is TGTGCCACCTTAGGGGGGATCTACGAGCAGTACTTC. The whole variable domain, filled in from reference TRBV2 and TRBJ2-7, reads EPEVTQTPSHQVTQMGQEVILRCVPISNHLYFYWYRQILGQKVEFLVSFYNNEISEKSEIFDDQFSVERPDGSNFTLKIRSTKLEDSAMYFCATLGGIYEQYFGPGTRLTVT.

This chain joins TRBV5-4 and TRBJ2-7, with TRBD1 as a possible D gene (6 bases). Germline lookup yields CDR1 SGHNT and CDR2 YYREEE (reference sequence). The V end was cut by 0 bases, the J end by 3 bases, with 16 bases between. The CDR3 loop spans 16 amino acids. CDR3 region: CASSLEGGHRDYEQYF. CDR3 nucleotides: TGTGCCAGCAGCTTGGAGGGCGGCCACAGGGACTACGAGCAGTACTTC.

The chain employs TRBV29-1 and TRBJ2-1; TRBD2 might be the D (6 bases). V was trimmed by 2 bases and J by 5 bases, leaving 10 bases between them. This CDR3 comprises 13 residues. Germline V gene sequence: CDR1 SQVTM, CDR2 ANQGSEA. The CDR3 DNA reads as TGCAGCGTTGAAACTAGCATCGACAATGAGCAGTTCTTC. It codes for CSVETSIDNEQFF.

The rearrangement uses TRBV6-5 and TRBJ2-1; D remains unclear. The CDR3 runs 15 residues. Per germline, CDR1 MNHEY and CDR2 SVGAGI. With 6 bases removed from V and 2 bases from J, the gap between germline ends came to 14 bases. In nucleotides, the CDR3 is TGTGCCAGCAGCGCGAGGCCAGAAACCTACAATGAGCAGTTCTTC. It is translated as CASSARPETYNEQFF.

The chain has TRBV9 and TRBJ1-2; D is ambiguous. Trimming shortened V by 0 bases and J by 0 bases, and 9 bases separated the two germline ends. The CDR3 runs to 15 residues. The germline V gene encodes CDR1 SGDLS and CDR2 YYNGEE. CDR3 DNA: TGTGCCAGCAGCGTAGACAGCGGAGCTAACTATGGCTACACCTTC. Translated, it gives CASSVDSGANYGYTF.

The rearrangement links TRBV7-8 to TRBJ2-1; weak D call: TRBD2 (5 bases). The V gene's germline CDR1 is SGHVS and CDR2 FQNEAQ. Trimming removed 2 bases from V and 5 bases from J, with 22 bases in between. The CDR3 extends over 18 amino acids. The DNA for the CDR3 is TGTGCCAGCAGCTTATTTCCGGGTAGCGCTGCGCGACACAATGAGCAGTTCTTC. Protein sequence: CASSLFPGSAARHNEQFF.

The chain joins TRBV6-5 to TRBJ1-1; 8 bases match TRBD1. The CDR3 has 13 amino acids. The V segment lost 6 bases and the J segment 0 bases; nucleotides outside the gene matches: 0. Germline V gene lookup returns CDR1 MNHEY and CDR2 SVGAGI. This CDR3 is CASRQGVNTEAFF. CDR3 sequence (DNA): TGTGCCAGCAGACAGGGGGTGAACACTGAAGCTTTCTTT.

V is TRBV30 and J is TRBJ2-5; no firm D call. The J call may be in error: the DNA end matches TRBJ2-7 better. Germline CDR1 is GTSNPN and CDR2 is SVGIG (reference sequence). This CDR3 has 13 amino acids. CDR3 in DNA: TGTGCCTGGGAACACGCGAGCTCCTACGAGCAGTACTTC. Encoded protein: CAWEHASSYEQYF.

This clone was observed once. CDR3 coding DNA: TGTGCCAGCAGCTTACTAGATACGCAGTATTTT. Its translation: CASSLLDTQYF. The chain joins TRBV11-2 to TRBJ2-3; D remains unclear. The V gene lost 2 bases and the J gene lost 5 bases, with 2 bases spanning the gap. Germline-derived CDR1 and CDR2 are SGHAT and FQNNGV. The CDR3 spans 11 residues.